The clone carrying this T cell receptor beta chain has only a few counts. Its antigen is unknown. The junction and the germline gene differ at one end; a read error may be behind it. The sample comes from a study of early T cells in non-severe SARS-CoV-2 infection. Study information: Unsorted whole blood bulk RNA was sequenced, with unpaired chains. Notes on the study in general: CD4 and private specificities were missed by VDJdb matching, which favored anti-spike CD8 responses.

This CDR3 region has 13 residues. The germline gives CDR1 GTSNPN, CDR2 SVGIG (reference sequence). Molecules of cDNA were individually given unique molecular identifiers that were attached to them. Using its own MiXCR run on the 5' RACE reads, TCRdb lists one record per CDR3 protein. The table includes tens of thousands of distinct CDR3 sequences, around 9.3% detected once. This receptor was identified in an adult who was a healthcare worker with PCR-confirmed SARS-CoV-2 infection or an uninfected control (not recorded which). V gene TRBV30 combines with J gene TRBJ1-1, with D perhaps matching TRBD1 (5 bases). Sequencing was performed on whole blood, taken at baseline. The CDR3 region has the DNA TGTGCCCGCTCTAGGGACCTAAACACTGAAGTTTTCTTT. This sequence encodes CARSRDLNTEVFF. Drawing the rest from reference TRBV30 and TRBJ1-1, the complete variable domain is SQTIHQWPATLVQPVGSPLSLECTVEGTSNPNLYWYRQAAGRGLQLLFYSVGIGQISSEVPQNLSASRPQDRQFILSSKKLLLSDSGFYLCARSRDLNTEVFFGQGTRLTVV.